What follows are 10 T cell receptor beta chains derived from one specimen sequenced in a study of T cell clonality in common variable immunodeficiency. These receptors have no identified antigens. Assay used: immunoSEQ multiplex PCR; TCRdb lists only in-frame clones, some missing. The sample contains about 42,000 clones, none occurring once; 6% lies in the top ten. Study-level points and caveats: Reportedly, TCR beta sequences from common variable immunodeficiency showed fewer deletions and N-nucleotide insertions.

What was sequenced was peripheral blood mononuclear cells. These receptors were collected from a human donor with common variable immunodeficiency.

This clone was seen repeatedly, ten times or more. CDR3 sequence: CSVFDRANYEQYF. The sequenced part of the CDR3 DNA is TGCAGCGTTTTTGACAGGGCGAACTACGAG. The chain carries TRBV29-1 and TRBJ2-7, with 7 bases that match TRBD1. The read falls 3 residues short of the CDR3 end, and the missing part is taken from the germline J gene. The CDR3 consists of 13 residues. Germline assignment: CDR1 SQVTM and CDR2 ANQGSEA. V shed 5 bases, J shed 3 bases, and the junction held 7 bases outside the gene matches.

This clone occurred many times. The part of the CDR3 DNA that was read is TGCAGTGCTAGCAGGGTCAATGAG. Its translation is CSASRVNE. The CDR3 as a whole reads CSASRVNEQFF. This chain uses TRBV20-1 with TRBJ2-1, with D maybe TRBD1 (5 bases). With the read ending 3 residues before the CDR3 end, the germline J gene is used to fill in that end. Germline CDR1 DFQATT, CDR2 SNEGSKA (reference sequence). This CDR3 comprises 11 residues. V shed 3 bases and J shed 6 bases, with 6 bases lying between them.

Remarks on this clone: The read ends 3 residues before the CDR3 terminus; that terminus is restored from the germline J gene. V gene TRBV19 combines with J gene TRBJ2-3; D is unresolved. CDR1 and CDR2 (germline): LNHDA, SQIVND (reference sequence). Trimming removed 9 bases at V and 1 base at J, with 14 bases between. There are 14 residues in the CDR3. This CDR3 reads CASGIAVGTDTQYF. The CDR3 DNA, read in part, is TGTGCCAGCGGAATAGCAGTGGGCACAGATACG.

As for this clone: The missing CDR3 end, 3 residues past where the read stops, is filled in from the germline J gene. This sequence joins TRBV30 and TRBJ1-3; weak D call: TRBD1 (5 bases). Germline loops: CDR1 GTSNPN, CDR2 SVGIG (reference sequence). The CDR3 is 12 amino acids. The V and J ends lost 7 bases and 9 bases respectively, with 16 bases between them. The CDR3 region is CAFTGDSATIYF. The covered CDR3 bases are TGTGCCTTCACCGGGGACTCAGCCACC.

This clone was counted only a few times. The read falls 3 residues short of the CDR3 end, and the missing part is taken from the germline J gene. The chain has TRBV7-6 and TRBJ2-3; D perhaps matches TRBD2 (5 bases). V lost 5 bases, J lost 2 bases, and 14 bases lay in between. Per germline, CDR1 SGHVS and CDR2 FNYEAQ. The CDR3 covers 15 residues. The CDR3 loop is CASSTSWLVTDTQYF. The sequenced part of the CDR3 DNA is TGTGCCAGCAGCACTAGTTGGCTAGTCACAGATACG.

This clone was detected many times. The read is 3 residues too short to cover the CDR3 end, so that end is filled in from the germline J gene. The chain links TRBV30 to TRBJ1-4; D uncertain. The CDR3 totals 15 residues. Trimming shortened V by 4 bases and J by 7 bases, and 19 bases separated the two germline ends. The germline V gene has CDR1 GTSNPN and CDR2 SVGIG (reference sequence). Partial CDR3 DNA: TGTGCCTGGACTCGGCTATCCGGGGAGCGTGAAAAA. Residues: CAWTRLSGEREK. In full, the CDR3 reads CAWTRLSGEREKLFF.

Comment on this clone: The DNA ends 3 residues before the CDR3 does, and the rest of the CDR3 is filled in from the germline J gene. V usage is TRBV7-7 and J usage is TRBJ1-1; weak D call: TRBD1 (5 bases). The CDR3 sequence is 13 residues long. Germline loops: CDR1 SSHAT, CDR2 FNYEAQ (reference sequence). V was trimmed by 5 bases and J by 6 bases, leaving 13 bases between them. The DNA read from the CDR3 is TGTGCCAGCAGCGGGTCGCGGGGGTCTGAA. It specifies CASSGSRGSE. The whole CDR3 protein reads CASSGSRGSEAFF.

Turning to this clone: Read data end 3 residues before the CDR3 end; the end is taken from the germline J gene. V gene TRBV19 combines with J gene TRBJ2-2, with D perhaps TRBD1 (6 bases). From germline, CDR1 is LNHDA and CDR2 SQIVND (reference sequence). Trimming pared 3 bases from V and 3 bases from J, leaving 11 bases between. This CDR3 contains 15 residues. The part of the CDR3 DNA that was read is TGTGCCAGTAGTATTGGATCAGGGGACACCGGGGAG. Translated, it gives CASSIGSGDTGE. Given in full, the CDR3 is CASSIGSGDTGELFF.

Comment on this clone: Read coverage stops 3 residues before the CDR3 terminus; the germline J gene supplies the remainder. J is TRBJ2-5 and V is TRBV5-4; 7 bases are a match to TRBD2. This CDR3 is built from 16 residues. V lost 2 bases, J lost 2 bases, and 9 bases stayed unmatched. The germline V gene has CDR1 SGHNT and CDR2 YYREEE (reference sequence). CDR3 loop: CASSFPRGGNQETQYF. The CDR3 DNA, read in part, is TGTGCCAGCAGCTTTCCCCGCGGGGGAAATCAAGAGACC.

The sequenced CDR3 bases are TGTGCCAGCAGCTTTTATGCTAGCGGGAGCGAG. As protein: CASSFYASGSE. From start to end, the CDR3 is CASSFYASGSEQYF. The rearrangement joins TRBV7-9 to TRBJ2-7; 10 bases match TRBD2. The observed sequence ends 3 residues before the CDR3 terminus, with the missing tail filled in from the germline J gene. Unmatched junction bases numbered 5, after V lost 3 bases and J lost 6 bases. Looked up from germline, CDR1 is SEHNR and CDR2 is FQNEAQ (reference sequence). This CDR3 is built from 14 residues.